This T cell receptor (beta chain) was observed in a study of CD8+CD57+ T cells in acquired aplastic anemia. Notes on the study in general: Simpson's diversity of CD8+ cells was not significantly different in patients compared with controls.

The V gene lost 5 bases and the J gene lost 3 bases, with 15 bases spanning the gap. This CDR3 contains 15 residues. Per germline, CDR1 SEHNR and CDR2 FQNEAQ (reference sequence). In this sample, this clonotype turned up many times. Its cognate antigen is unknown. The template for TCR beta VDJ and CDR3 sequence profiling was genomic DNA. TCRdb ran MiXCR on the reads and lists one entry per CDR3 protein. The table lists some 200,000 distinct CDR3 sequences, 34% of them singletons. This TCR derives from a human donor in good health, serving as a control. The chain combines TRBV7-9 with TRBJ2-3; tentatively, D is TRBD2 (6 bases). Sequencing used sorted CD4+, CD8+, or CD8+CD57+ T cells (not recorded which) from PBMCs. The CDR3 coding sequence is TGTGCCAGCAGCCCGAAGACGGGAGCTACAGATACGCAGTATTTT. This sequence encodes CASSPKTGATDTQYF.